This is a list of T cell receptor beta chains from one sample in a study of blood T cell repertoires in COVID-19. The data were produced by immunoSEQ multiplex PCR, yet TCRdb's version contains in-frame clones alone and is incomplete. This sample has around 45,000 clones, with approximately 87% found just once. Material: peripheral blood. The source is a human donor in a cohort sampled during active COVID-19. The CDR3 runs from the conserved cysteine through the conserved F or W. A D gene is named only where the DNA matches it firmly. Expanded clones get a size class; other rows say once, few or many, or leave the size out.

J gene: TRBJ1-5
D gene: TRBD1
V gene: TRBV6-2/TRBV6-3
clone size: few
CDR3 protein: CASSYSDRGYQPQHF
CDR3 DNA: TGTGCCAGCAGTTACTCGGACAGGGGGTATCAGCCCCAGCATTTT

J gene: TRBJ1-1
D gene: -
V gene: TRBV30
clone size: -
CDR3 protein: CASAGLNTEAFF
CDR3 DNA: TGTGCCTCGGCGGGACTGAACACTGAAGCTTTCTTT

J gene: TRBJ1-4
D gene: TRBD1
V gene: TRBV5-1
clone size: -
CDR3 protein: CASSFAGTGGEKLFF
CDR3 DNA: TGCGCCAGCAGCTTTGCCGGGACAGGGGGCGAAAAACTGTTTTTT

J gene: TRBJ2-6
D gene: -
V gene: TRBV5-1
clone size: -
CDR3 protein: CASSPPTDSGANVLTF
CDR3 DNA: TGCGCCAGCAGCCCCCCGACAGACTCTGGGGCCAACGTCCTGACTTTC

J gene: TRBJ1-3
D gene: TRBD1
V gene: TRBV19
clone size: -
CDR3 protein: CASTRTGAYTIYF
CDR3 DNA: TGTGCCAGTACCAGGACAGGGGCATACACCATATATTTT

J gene: TRBJ2-5
D gene: -
V gene: TRBV14
clone size: -
CDR3 protein: CASSRPGETQYF
CDR3 DNA: TGTGCCAGCAGCCGCCCCGGGGAGACCCAGTACTTC

J gene: TRBJ2-4
D gene: TRBD1
V gene: TRBV20-1
clone size: -
CDR3 protein: CSASGDGDRGLRF
CDR3 DNA: TGCAGTGCTAGTGGTGACGGGGACAGGGGGCTGAGGTTC

J gene: TRBJ1-4
D gene: TRBD1
V gene: TRBV7-3
clone size: few
CDR3 protein: CASSLNVWDSEEKLFF
CDR3 DNA: TGTGCCAGCAGCTTAAATGTATGGGACAGTGAAGAAAAACTGTTTTTT

J gene: TRBJ1-5
D gene: -
V gene: TRBV5-6
clone size: few
CDR3 protein: CASSLSVSNQPQHF
CDR3 DNA: TGTGCCAGCAGCTTGTCCGTTAGCAATCAGCCCCAGCATTTT

J gene: TRBJ2-7
D gene: -
V gene: TRBV6-5
clone size: -
CDR3 protein: CASKNGAHAYYEQYF
CDR3 DNA: TGTGCCAGCAAGAACGGAGCCCACGCATACTACGAGCAGTACTTC

J gene: TRBJ1-2
D gene: TRBD1
V gene: TRBV7-9
clone size: -
CDR3 protein: CASSHTDRGGYTF
CDR3 DNA: TGTGCCAGCAGCCATACCGACAGGGGTGGCTACACCTTC

J gene: TRBJ1-6
D gene: -
V gene: TRBV3-1/TRBV3-2
clone size: -
CDR3 protein: CASSHGQAYYF
CDR3 DNA: TGTGCCAGCAGCCATGGGCAGGCCTACTACTTT

J gene: TRBJ2-7
D gene: -
V gene: TRBV14
clone size: -
CDR3 protein: CASSQSPGQRSYEQYF
CDR3 DNA: TGTGCCAGCAGCCAAAGTCCGGGACAACGTTCCTACGAGCAGTACTTC

J gene: TRBJ2-5
D gene: -
V gene: TRBV3-1/TRBV3-2
clone size: few
CDR3 protein: CASSSRLETQYF
CDR3 DNA: TGTGCCAGCAGCTCGCGATTGGAGACCCAGTACTTC

J gene: TRBJ2-7
D gene: -
V gene: TRBV6-2/TRBV6-3
clone size: -
CDR3 protein: CASSSPASSLLEQYF
CDR3 DNA: TGTGCCAGCAGTTCCCCAGCGTCCTCTCTACTCGAGCAGTACTTC

J gene: TRBJ2-7
D gene: -
V gene: TRBV5-4
clone size: -
CDR3 protein: CASSLVKGDGSYEQYF
CDR3 DNA: TGTGCCAGCAGCTTGGTCAAGGGGGACGGCAGCTACGAGCAGTACTTC

J gene: TRBJ2-6
D gene: TRBD1
V gene: TRBV27
clone size: -
CDR3 protein: CASRLTGGDLAGANVLTF
CDR3 DNA: TGTGCCAGCAGACTGACAGGGGGCGATCTCGCTGGGGCCAACGTCCTGACTTTC

J gene: TRBJ2-3
D gene: -
V gene: TRBV7-8
clone size: -
CDR3 protein: CASSLFIAASTDTQYF
CDR3 DNA: TGTGCCAGCAGCTTATTTATAGCGGCTAGCACAGATACGCAGTATTTT

J gene: TRBJ2-7
D gene: -
V gene: TRBV7-3
clone size: once
CDR3 protein: CASPGGLFSYEQYF
CDR3 DNA: TGTGCCAGCCCAGGAGGCCTGTTCTCCTACGAGCAGTACTTC

J gene: TRBJ1-2
D gene: TRBD1
V gene: TRBV7-3
clone size: few
CDR3 protein: CASSLAAGGNYGYTF
CDR3 DNA: TGTGCCAGCAGCTTAGCGGCAGGGGGTAACTATGGCTACACCTTC

J gene: TRBJ2-2
D gene: TRBD2
V gene: TRBV2
clone size: once
CDR3 protein: CASLLPSGRGGELFF
CDR3 DNA: TGTGCCAGCCTGCTTCCTAGCGGGAGGGGCGGGGAGCTGTTTTTT

J gene: TRBJ1-5
D gene: -
V gene: TRBV27
clone size: few
CDR3 protein: CASSLSGGNQPQHF
CDR3 DNA: TGTGCCAGCAGTTTATCAGGGGGTAATCAGCCCCAGCATTTT

J gene: TRBJ2-4
D gene: -
V gene: TRBV7-9
clone size: -
CDR3 protein: CASSLADSRGNIQYF
CDR3 DNA: TGTGCCAGCAGCTTAGCGGACTCGCGCGGGAACATTCAGTACTTC

J gene: TRBJ2-6
D gene: TRBD2
V gene: TRBV7-8
clone size: -
CDR3 protein: CASSRLAGPPSGANVLTF
CDR3 DNA: TGTGCCAGCAGCCGTCTAGCGGGGCCCCCCTCTGGGGCCAACGTCCTGACTTTC

J gene: TRBJ2-5
D gene: TRBD2
V gene: TRBV27
clone size: -
CDR3 protein: CASSSTSGGARQETQYF
CDR3 DNA: TGTGCCAGCAGTTCGACTAGCGGGGGGGCCCGTCAAGAGACCCAGTACTTC

J gene: TRBJ1-1
D gene: -
V gene: TRBV7-6
clone size: -
CDR3 protein: CASSPRTATMNTEAFF
CDR3 DNA: TGTGCCAGCAGCCCCCGGACAGCGACTATGAACACTGAAGCTTTCTTT

J gene: TRBJ2-7
D gene: -
V gene: TRBV11-3
clone size: -
CDR3 protein: CASSRGPGEEDEQYF
CDR3 DNA: TGTGCCAGCAGCCGCGGGCCAGGGGAAGAGGACGAGCAGTACTTC

J gene: TRBJ1-2
D gene: TRBD1
V gene: TRBV5-1
clone size: -
CDR3 protein: CASSLAGQGSNYGYTF
CDR3 DNA: TGCGCCAGCAGCTTGGCGGGACAGGGTTCTAACTATGGCTACACCTTC

J gene: TRBJ1-2
D gene: -
V gene: TRBV13
clone size: -
CDR3 protein: CASSLGGVNYGYTF
CDR3 DNA: TGTGCCAGCAGCTTGGGAGGAGTCAACTATGGCTACACCTTC

J gene: TRBJ2-4
D gene: -
V gene: TRBV6-2/TRBV6-3
clone size: -
CDR3 protein: CASSYSDSRVAKNIQYF
CDR3 DNA: TGTGCCAGCAGTTACTCTGACTCCCGGGTGGCCAAAAACATTCAGTACTTC

J gene: TRBJ2-7
D gene: -
V gene: TRBV7-6
clone size: -
CDR3 protein: CASSLQGYEQYF
CDR3 DNA: TGTGCCAGCAGCTTACAGGGCTACGAGCAGTACTTC

J gene: TRBJ1-6
D gene: -
V gene: TRBV18
clone size: -
CDR3 protein: CASSLREVNSPLHF
CDR3 DNA: TGTGCCAGCTCATTGCGGGAGGTGAATTCACCCCTCCACTTT

J gene: TRBJ2-2
D gene: -
V gene: TRBV5-1
clone size: -
CDR3 protein: CASSLSEGANTGELFF
CDR3 DNA: TGCGCCAGCAGCTTGAGTGAGGGCGCGAACACCGGGGAGCTGTTTTTT

J gene: TRBJ2-1
D gene: -
V gene: TRBV5-6
clone size: -
CDR3 protein: CASRPPGQASYNEQFF
CDR3 DNA: TGTGCCAGCAGACCCCCTGGGCAGGCCTCCTACAATGAGCAGTTCTTC

J gene: TRBJ1-2
D gene: TRBD1
V gene: TRBV28
clone size: -
CDR3 protein: CASRHIRGQGTSNNYGYTF
CDR3 DNA: TGTGCCAGCAGACACATTCGGGGACAGGGGACGTCCAATAACTATGGCTACACCTTC

J gene: TRBJ2-7
D gene: -
V gene: TRBV18
clone size: -
CDR3 protein: CASSPPGGAPYEQYF
CDR3 DNA: TGTGCCAGCTCACCACCGGGGGGGGCTCCCTACGAGCAGTACTTC

J gene: TRBJ1-2
D gene: -
V gene: TRBV3-1/TRBV3-2
clone size: -
CDR3 protein: CASSPPYESGYTF
CDR3 DNA: TGTGCCAGCAGCCCTCCCTATGAGAGTGGCTACACCTTC

J gene: TRBJ1-1
D gene: -
V gene: TRBV3-1/TRBV3-2
clone size: -
CDR3 protein: CASSQLYGGTEAFF
CDR3 DNA: TGTGCCAGCAGCCAGCTATATGGTGGCACTGAAGCTTTCTTT

J gene: TRBJ1-4
D gene: -
V gene: TRBV2
clone size: -
CDR3 protein: CASSEGRGYEKLFF
CDR3 DNA: TGTGCCAGCAGTGAAGGCAGGGGTTATGAAAAACTGTTTTTT

J gene: TRBJ1-4
D gene: -
V gene: TRBV27
clone size: -
CDR3 protein: CASRNLGDPSTNEKLFF
CDR3 DNA: TGTGCCAGCCGGAATCTTGGAGACCCTTCAACTAATGAAAAACTGTTTTTT

J gene: TRBJ1-2
D gene: TRBD1
V gene: TRBV12-3/TRBV12-4
clone size: -
CDR3 protein: CASSLGQGGGYTF
CDR3 DNA: TGTGCCAGCTCATTGGGACAGGGTGGTGGCTACACCTTC